This TCR beta chain appears in the sequencing data of a study of response to subunit inactivated influenza vaccine. CDR3 length: 14 residues. V was cut by 3 bases and J by 4 bases, with 12 bases left in between. Using its own MiXCR run on the RT-PCR reads, TCRdb lists one record per CDR3 protein. The sample holds over 800,000 distinct CDR3 sequences, 21% seen once. Study-wide results and limits: After each seasonal influenza vaccination, few new T cells are recruited, the authors suggested.

With respect to this clonotype: The antigen is undetermined.

The V call is TRBV12-3 or TRBV12-4, the J call TRBJ1-2; unclear D gene. Material: PBMCs from blood, obtained around 5 days after vaccination. This receptor was identified in a man aged 45-65 years who received an inactivated influenza vaccine. The CDR3 DNA reads TGTGCCAGCAGTTTCCGGGCCCAATCCTATGGCTACACCTTC. This encodes CASSFRAQSYGYTF.